This TCR beta chain was retrieved from a study of cytomegalovirus exposure and HLA in healthy donors. Points from the study as a whole: A later analysis showed that HLA-associated TCR beta chains had undergone more clonal expansion than equally common others.

PCR used 60 Vbeta primers and 13 Jbeta primers. Clones were read by immunoSEQ multiplex PCR, and TCRdb kept only the in-frame ones, dropping some. The sample shows about 120,000 clones, approximately 74% of them seen only once. As regards this clone: Antigen: not known.

Per the germline V gene, CDR1 is LGHNA and CDR2 is YSLEER. Trimming removed 6 bases at V and 3 bases at J, with 8 bases between. This CDR3 contains 12 residues. This chain links TRBV4-3 with TRBJ1-1; D possibly corresponds to TRBD1 (5 bases). Sequencing was carried out using PBMCs. The source of this sequence is a woman aged 45-65 years in good health and CMV-seropositive. Here the CDR3 reads CASRGGDTEAFF. The CDR3, as DNA: TGCGCCAGCAGAGGAGGGGACACTGAAGCTTTCTTT.